Sequencing of this TCR beta chain was carried out in a study of T cell responses to AZD1222 COVID-19 vaccine. Concerning this clone itself: The target antigen is unknown.

The germline gives CDR1 LNHDA, CDR2 SQIVND (reference sequence). This CDR3 comprises 12 residues. Trimming took off 6 bases at V and 3 bases at J, with 6 bases between the two ends. Study-wide points: Per reports, nearly half of all spike-specific TCRs target regions that are unmutated in variants.

Sequenced by immunoSEQ multiplex PCR; TCRdb stores in-frame clones only, minus some. The sample carries more than 150,000 clones, 90% to 95% recorded once. J is TRBJ1-5 and V is TRBV19, with a possible D match to TRBD1 (5 bases). Sequenced material: peripheral blood, taken on day 0 of AZD1222 vaccination. The sequence derives from an adult in good health. The CDR3 coding sequence is TGTGCCAGTAGCAGGGCCAATCAGCCCCAGCATTTT. Translated, it gives CASSRANQPQHF. Together with reference TRBV19 and TRBJ1-5, the CDR3 gives the full variable domain: DGGITQSPKYLFRKEGQNVTLSCEQNLNHDAMYWYRQDPGQGLRLIYYSQIVNDFQKGDIAEGYSVSREKKESFPLTVTSAQKNPTAFYLCASSRANQPQHFGDGTRLSIL.